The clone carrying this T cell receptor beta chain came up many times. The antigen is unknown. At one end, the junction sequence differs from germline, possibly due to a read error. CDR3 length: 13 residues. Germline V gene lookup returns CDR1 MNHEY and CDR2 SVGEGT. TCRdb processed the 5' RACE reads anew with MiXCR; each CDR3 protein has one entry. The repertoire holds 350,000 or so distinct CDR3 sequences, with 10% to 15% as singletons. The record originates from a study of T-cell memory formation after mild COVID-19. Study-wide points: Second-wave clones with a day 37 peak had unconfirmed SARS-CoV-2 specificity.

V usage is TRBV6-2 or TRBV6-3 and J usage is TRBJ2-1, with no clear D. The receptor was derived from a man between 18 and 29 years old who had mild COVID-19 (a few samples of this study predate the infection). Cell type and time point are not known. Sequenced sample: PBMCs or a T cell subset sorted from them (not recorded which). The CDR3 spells CASSYSKGNEQFF. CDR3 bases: TGTGCCAGCAGCTACTCAAAAGGGAATGAGCAGTTCTTC.